This TCR beta chain was sequenced for a study of CD8 T cells in Susac syndrome. Looking at the study overall: Patients with Susac syndrome had blood drawn and were at that point therapy-naive, on corticosteroids, or on intravenous immunoglobulin alone.

A quantity of roughly 0.5 to 1 ug RNA underwent reverse transcription using random hexamers. It was immunoSEQ multiplex PCR that amplified TCR beta CDR3 across 54 Vbeta and 13 Jbeta. Each CDR3 protein gets one entry after TCRdb re-called the immunoSEQ multiplex PCR reads with MiXCR. This table holds about 180,000 distinct CDR3 sequences, around 96% found once. The germline V gene has CDR1 SGHRS and CDR2 YFSETQ. V lost 4 bases and J lost 6, with 15 bases in between. The CDR3 has 14 residues. Susac syndrome patients met recently defined diagnostic criteria for definite or probable disease. Material: CD4+ T cells from PBMCs. The sequence was obtained from a human donor with Susac syndrome. This chain uses TRBV5-1 with TRBJ2-3; D is undetermined. This CDR3 is CASSPLTVGDTQYF. In nucleotides, the CDR3 is TGCGCCAGCAGCCCCTTGACTGTCGGGGATACGCAGTATTTT.